The next 27 T cell receptor beta chains were all read from a single sample in a study of T-cell memory formation after mild COVID-19. TCRdb re-called the 5' RACE reads through MiXCR, storing one row per CDR3 protein. This table has 300,000 or so distinct CDR3 sequences, about a sixth appearing once. Input material: PBMCs or a T cell subset sorted from them (not recorded which). Receptor source: a man aged 18 to 29 who had mild COVID-19 (a few samples of this study predate the infection). Cell type and time point are not known.

This clonotype was seen repeatedly, ten times or more. The chain uses TRBV9 and TRBJ2-3, with D uncertain. There are 19 residues in the CDR3. Trimming cost V 4 bases and J 2 bases, with 26 bases left between them. The germline gives CDR1 SGDLS, CDR2 YYNGEE. CDR3 sequence (DNA): TGTGCCAGCAGCCCCAGTCCCATACCCCTCGGTGCGCCCACAGATACGCAGTATTTT. It specifies CASSPSPIPLGAPTDTQYF.

This clonotype was seen only a few times. The chain is built from TRBV6-5 and TRBJ2-7; 10 bases fit TRBD1. The CDR3 totals 14 residues. V lost 6 bases to trimming and J lost 6 bases; unmatched junction nucleotides: 8. Germline V gives CDR1 MNHEY, CDR2 SVGAGI. CDR3 residues: CASRGGQGRSEQYF. The CDR3 DNA reads TGTGCCAGCAGGGGGGGACAGGGGAGGAGCGAGCAGTACTTC.

The gene calls are TRBV7-2 and TRBJ2-5, with D unclear. The CDR3 has 15 residues. Trimming pared 3 bases from V and 1 base from J, leaving 12 bases between. From germline, CDR1 is SGHTA and CDR2 FQGNSA. The CDR3 DNA follows: TGTGCCAGCAGCTTGCCGCCTCAACCCCAAGAGACCCAGTACTTC. Its protein product is CASSLPPQPQETQYF.

This clonotype was observed at least ten times. The chain's CDR3 is CAISGPGTGVQETQYF. In DNA, the CDR3 is TGTGCCATCAGTGGGCCCGGGACAGGGGTTCAAGAGACCCAGTACTTC. This chain uses TRBV10-3 with TRBJ2-5; 10 bases match TRBD1. V lost 4 bases, J lost 2 bases, and 7 bases stayed unmatched. The germline V gene encodes CDR1 ENHRY and CDR2 SYGVKD. The CDR3 runs to 16 residues.

The V and J genes are TRBV6-1 and TRBJ1-5; D gene unclear. This CDR3 contains 13 residues. The V gene's germline CDR1 is MNHNS and CDR2 SASEGT. V was pared by 7 bases and J by 9 bases, with 16 bases between. The chain's CDR3 is CASNTGSSWPQHF. The CDR3 coding sequence is TGTGCCAGCAATACGGGATCCTCGTGGCCCCAGCATTTT.

In this sample, this clonotype turned up many times. The rearrangement links TRBV6-2 or TRBV6-3 to TRBJ2-3; 8 nucleotides match TRBD1. CDR1 and CDR2 (germline): MNHEY, SVGEGT. The V segment lost 4 bases and the J segment 2 bases; nucleotides outside the gene matches: 2. This CDR3 is 14 amino acids long. The DNA for the CDR3 is TGTGCCAGCAGTTTGGGACAGGCCACAGATACGCAGTATTTT. Protein product: CASSLGQATDTQYF.

This clonotype has just a few counts. This rearrangement joins TRBV5-1 to TRBJ2-3; TRBD1 matches at 9 bases. Trimming cost V 3 bases and J 0 bases; bases outside gene matches: 2. Germline V gene data show CDR1 as SGHRS and CDR2 as YFSETQ. The CDR3 covers 15 residues. This chain's CDR3 is CASSWTGASTDTQYF. The CDR3, as DNA: TGCGCCAGCAGCTGGACAGGGGCTAGCACAGATACGCAGTATTTT.

In its sample, this clonotype was seen a few times. The chain uses TRBV29-1 and TRBJ1-1; no clear D gene. The germline CDR1 and CDR2 sequences are SQVTM and ANQGSEA. The CDR3 contains 13 residues. V was shortened by 7 bases and J by 6 bases, with 18 bases between the two germline ends. The chain's CDR3 is CSAQTGGISEAFF. In DNA, the CDR3 is TGCAGCGCCCAGACGGGCGGAATCTCTGAAGCTTTCTTT.

CDR3 sequence: CASSFIGPSLNTEAFF. CDR3 nucleotides: TGCGCCAGCAGCTTCATAGGGCCATCCCTGAACACTGAAGCTTTCTTT. This sequence joins TRBV5-1 and TRBJ1-1, with D uncertain. The V and J ends lost 2 bases and 0 bases respectively, with 14 bases between them. Germline-derived CDR1 and CDR2 are SGHRS and YFSETQ. This CDR3 is 16 amino acids long.

In its sample, this clonotype was seen a few times. The J gene is TRBJ1-4, the V gene TRBV7-2; the D is unclear. CDR3 size: 14 residues. V gave up 0 bases and J gave up 7 bases, with 9 bases separating them. Germline lookup yields CDR1 SGHTA and CDR2 FQGNSA. This CDR3 reads CASSLAPGSEKLFF. In DNA form, the CDR3 reads TGTGCCAGCAGCTTAGCGCCCGGGAGTGAAAAACTGTTTTTT.

This clonotype was detected ten times or more. The CDR3 here is CASSLSRNQETQYF. CDR3 in DNA: TGTGCCAGCAGCCTATCAAGGAATCAAGAGACCCAGTACTTC. This chain connects TRBV13 to TRBJ2-5; no clear D. Trimming pared 5 bases from V and 2 bases from J, leaving 12 bases between. This CDR3 comprises 14 residues. CDR1 PRHDT and CDR2 FYEKMQ come from the germline V gene (reference sequence).

In its sample, this clonotype was seen many times. CDR3 sequence reads: CASSHRMVDQPQHF. The CDR3 DNA reads as TGTGCCAGCAGCCATAGAATGGTGGATCAGCCCCAGCATTTT. The rearrangement uses TRBV3-1 and TRBJ1-5; D is unresolved. The ends were cut back, 3 bases at V and 5 bases at J, with 11 bases in the middle. The CDR3 runs 14 residues. The germline CDR1 and CDR2 sequences are LGHDT and YNNKEL (reference sequence).

The chain recombines TRBV2 with TRBJ2-7; no firm D call. In germline, CDR1 is SNHLY, CDR2 FYNNEI. V lost 3 bases and J lost 3, with 9 bases in between. The CDR3 spans 13 residues. CDR3 loop: CASSDVQLYEQYV. CDR3 sequence (DNA): TGTGCCAGCAGTGATGTCCAACTCTACGAGCAGTACGTC.

V is TRBV25-1 and J is TRBJ1-3; TRBD1 might be the D (6 bases). Germline-derived CDR1 and CDR2 are MGHDK and SYGVNS. The CDR3 covers 14 residues. V was shortened by 6 bases and J by 0 bases, with 9 bases between the two germline ends. Here the CDR3 reads CASRDSFSGNTIYF. The CDR3 DNA follows: TGTGCCAGCAGGGACAGTTTCTCTGGAAACACCATATATTTT.

This clonotype was counted a few times. As DNA, the CDR3 is TGTGCCAGCAGCAAACGACCGTATGTGAACACTGAAGCTTTCTTT. This codes for CASSKRPYVNTEAFF. J is TRBJ1-1 and V is TRBV21-1. TRBV21-1 is termed a pseudogene. This CDR3 has 15 residues.

This sequence joins TRBV10-3 and TRBJ2-3, with D possibly TRBD2 on 6 matching bases. Germline CDR1 reads ENHRY; CDR2 reads SYGVKD. The ends were cut back, 10 bases at V and 2 bases at J, with 19 bases in the middle. CDR3 length: 15 amino acids. Here the CDR3 reads CATEEGGQFTDTQYF. For the CDR3, the DNA is TGTGCCACGGAAGAAGGAGGGCAATTCACAGATACGCAGTATTTT.

There are a few counts of this clonotype. The V gene is TRBV15, the J gene TRBJ2-1; TRBD2 aligns across 9 bases. This CDR3 region has 15 residues. J was trimmed by 0 bases and V by 6 bases; bases with no gene match: 3. Looked up from germline, CDR1 is LNHNV and CDR2 is YYDKDF (reference sequence). The CDR3 DNA reads TGTGCCACCAGGCGGGGGGGTTACTCCTACAATGAGCAGTTCTTC. Translation: CATRRGGYSYNEQFF.

The chain combines TRBV7-9 with TRBJ1-6; tentatively, D is TRBD1 (5 bases). CDR1 SEHNR and CDR2 FQNEAQ come from the germline V gene (reference sequence). The CDR3 runs to 16 residues. With 3 bases removed from V and 9 bases from J, the gap between germline ends came to 18 bases. As DNA, the CDR3 is TGTGCCAGCAGCTTCACCCCGGGACCTATTGGTTCACCCCTCCACTTT. Its protein is CASSFTPGPIGSPLHF.

This clonotype was seen a handful of times. V usage is TRBV6-5 and J usage is TRBJ2-5; no clear D gene. The CDR3 spans 13 residues. Germline V lookup: CDR1 MNHEY, CDR2 SVGAGI. Trimming stripped 6 bases from V and 2 bases from J, with 10 bases between. The DNA for the CDR3 is TGTGCCAGCAGACGCCTGGCACAAGAGACCCAGTACTTC. This encodes CASRRLAQETQYF.

This sequence joins TRBV18 and TRBJ1-6, with 9 bases identical to TRBD1. The CDR3 contains 18 residues. Germline assignment: CDR1 KGHSH and CDR2 LQKENI. J was trimmed by 0 bases and V by 3 bases; bases with no gene match: 6. This CDR3 is CASSPRTGASSYNSPLHF. CDR3 nucleotides: TGTGCCAGCTCACCCCGGACAGGGGCGAGCTCCTATAATTCACCCCTCCACTTT.

The V call is TRBV4-1, the J call TRBJ1-2; D uncertain. The CDR3 length is 13 residues. Germline V lookup: CDR1 MGHRA, CDR2 YSYEKL. The V end was cut by 1 base, the J end by 8 bases, with 11 bases between. In nucleotides, the CDR3 is TGCGCCAGCAGCCAAGTACGGGGTAGGGGCTACACCTTC. This encodes CASSQVRGRGYTF.

The V and J genes are TRBV29-1 and TRBJ2-2; maybe TRBD1 (6 bases). Germline loops: CDR1 SQVTM, CDR2 ANQGSEA. CDR3 length: 14 amino acids. The V end lost 6 bases, the J end lost 0 bases, and 11 bases lay between the germline ends. This chain's CDR3 is CSVPGTPNTGELFF. In DNA, the CDR3 is TGCAGCGTACCCGGGACACCGAACACCGGGGAGCTGTTTTTT.

The chain joins TRBV7-6 to TRBJ1-2; D not certain. The germline V and J ends were trimmed by 5 bases and 4 bases, with 17 bases remaining between them. Germline V lookup: CDR1 SGHVS, CDR2 FNYEAQ. The CDR3 is 15 amino acids. CDR3 loop: CASSAKAAGIYGYTF. The CDR3 bases are TGTGCCAGCAGCGCAAAGGCGGCGGGGATCTATGGCTACACCTTC.

The chain carries TRBV12-5 and TRBJ1-5; no clear D. V lost 2 bases, J lost 0 bases, and 5 bases lay in between. This CDR3 contains 14 residues. CDR1 is LGHNT, CDR2 FRNRAP, per germline. The CDR3 nucleotides are TGTGCTAGTGGTTTGTTGGGTAGCAATCAGCCCCAGCATTTT. This codes for CASGLLGSNQPQHF.

This clonotype came up once. The gene calls are TRBV6-1 and TRBJ1-1; a possible D gene is TRBD1 (6 bases). The CDR3 covers 13 residues. Germline V gene data show CDR1 as MNHNS and CDR2 as SASEGT. V was cut by 6 bases and J by 0 bases, with 8 bases left in between. CDR3 in DNA: TGTGCCAGCAGACAGGGATTGAACACTGAAGCTTTCTTT. Translated: CASRQGLNTEAFF.

This clonotype appeared a few times. The chain uses TRBV6-5 and TRBJ2-1, with D unresolved. The CDR3 has 15 amino acids. CDR1 and CDR2 from the germline V gene are MNHEY and SVGAGI. The germline V and J ends were trimmed by 9 bases and 0 bases, with 15 bases remaining between them. DNA of the CDR3: TGTGCCAGTAAGCGATACGTAAGCTCCTACAATGAGCAGTTCTTC. This codes for CASKRYVSSYNEQFF.

This clonotype occurred a few times. The genes are TRBV4-3 and TRBJ2-7; D unclear. Germline CDR1 reads LGHNA; CDR2 reads YSLEER. Trimming stripped 0 bases from V and 4 bases from J, with 19 bases between. The CDR3 has 17 residues. CDR3 DNA sequence: TGCGCCAGCAGCCAAGAAGGCTCGCAGTCCTTTTATTACGAGCAGTACTTC. Its translation is CASSQEGSQSFYYEQYF.